This TCR beta chain was profiled in a study of shared clonotypes between healthy human individuals. Turning to the study itself: Three plates were used per donor for CD4 naive, three for CD4 memory, two for CD8 naive and one for CD8 memory.

Overall study results and limits: A handful of donors held around 5% of naive CD4 clonotypes in common. Estimated richness was generally greater in naive than memory subsets.

Points on this clone: Its target is unknown.

The protocol was immunoSEQ multiplex PCR, while the TCRdb copy is restricted to in-frame clones and leaves out a portion. This table has about 2 million clones, about 95% appearing once. Germline V lookup: CDR1 SEHNR, CDR2 FQNEAQ (reference sequence). The length of the CDR3 is 19 residues. Germline trimming cut 7 bases from V and 3 bases from J; bases unmatched to any gene: 19. Naive CD8 cells were CD45RO-negative, positively selected for CCR7, excluding terminally differentiated effector memory CD45RA+ cells. Sequenced sample: naive CD8+ T cells sorted from blood. V is TRBV7-9 and J is TRBJ2-3, with TRBD2 matching over 10 bases. The sequence came from a man in his late teens or twenties in good health. CDR3 DNA: TGTGCCAGCATCCTCTTCGGGACTAGCGACCTCCTTGGAACAGATACGCAGTATTTT. It yields the protein CASILFGTSDLLGTDTQYF.